Detailed here is one T cell receptor (beta chain). Its target is not known. Repertoires were generated with immunoSEQ multiplex PCR, while TCRdb's copy carries only in-frame clones and drops some. The sample holds around 30,000 clones, about 91% seen once. This record comes from a study of chemoradiotherapy in HPV16-positive cancers. Overall study: Functional T-cell assays on a couple of HPV16-positive patients' cells defined candidate HPV-specific clones and common TCR motifs.

Study findings and constraints: The functional HPV-specific definition rests on just two HPV16-positive patients. During treatment, candidate HPV-specific clones and E7-related motifs expanded in tumor.

The source material was blood, sampled from a patient who underwent chemoradiotherapy. The source of this sequence is a human donor with HPV-associated anogenital cancer.

The CDR3 nucleotides read TGTGCCAGCAGCCCGACTAGCGGGAGAGCCAAGAATACGCAGTATTTT. It codes for CASSPTSGRAKNTQYF. J is TRBJ2-3 and V is TRBV7-9; TRBD2 matches 12 bases. The V segment lost 5 bases and the J segment 7 bases; nucleotides outside the gene matches: 10. There are 16 residues in the CDR3. Germline assignment: CDR1 SEHNR and CDR2 FQNEAQ (reference sequence).